Sequencing of this T cell receptor (beta chain) was carried out in a study of neurological immune-mediated disorders. As concerns this clonotype: The antigen remains unidentified.

Trimming cost V 5 bases and J 1 base, with 8 bases left between them. CDR1 and CDR2 (germline): SEHNR, FQNEAQ (reference sequence). The CDR3 is made up of 13 amino acids. TCRdb ran MiXCR on the 5' RACE reads and lists one entry per CDR3 protein. The sample contains tens of thousands of distinct CDR3 sequences, 4.5% to 5.5% of which appear only once. General study points: The study found the most TCR clonal expansion in HTLV-1-associated myelopathy and the least in multiple sclerosis, below healthy controls.

This chain connects TRBV7-9 to TRBJ1-1; D is unresolved. The source of this sequence is a man aged 25-45 years with multiple sclerosis. Sequenced: PBMCs. DNA of the CDR3: TGTGCCAGCAGCCCCGGGCCGAACACTGAAGCTTTCTTT. Translation gives CASSPGPNTEAFF.